This entry lists 26 T cell receptor beta chains sequenced from one sample in a study of cytomegalovirus exposure and HLA in healthy donors. The PCR ran on 60 Vbeta and 13 Jbeta primers. The data were produced by immunoSEQ multiplex PCR, yet TCRdb's version contains in-frame clones alone and is incomplete. The table shows around 200,000 clones, with 75% to 85% occurring only once. The specimen sequenced was PBMCs. The receptors come from a woman in her sixties in good health and CMV-seropositive.

The count of this clone is one. This chain connects TRBV28 to TRBJ2-1; perhaps TRBD2 as D (7 bases). Trimming took off 2 bases at V and 7 bases at J, with 15 bases between the two ends. This CDR3 is built from 15 residues. CDR1 is MDHEN and CDR2 is SYDVKM in the germline V gene. The CDR3 DNA sequence: TGTGCCAGCAGTTTACCACAGGGAGGGAAGAATGAGCAGTTCTTC. Encoded protein: CASSLPQGGKNEQFF.

The genes are TRBV4-1 and TRBJ2-2; 15 bases align to TRBD2. This CDR3 is 17 amino acids long. V gave up 1 base and J gave up 7 bases; unmatched junction bases: 4. The V gene's germline CDR1 is MGHRA and CDR2 YSYEKL. CDR3 DNA: TGCGCCAGCAGCCAAGCGTGGACTAGCGGGGGGGACGGGGAGCTGTTTTTT. Protein sequence: CASSQAWTSGGDGELFF.

The gene calls are TRBV2 and TRBJ2-7; TRBD2 is a possible D gene (6 bases). CDR1 and CDR2 from the germline V gene are SNHLY and FYNNEI. The CDR3 totals 13 residues. V dropped 8 bases and J dropped 1 base, with 12 bases sitting between them. DNA of the CDR3: TGTGCCAGCCGGAGGGCCGGATCCTACGAGCAGTACTTC. This sequence encodes CASRRAGSYEQYF.

The chain recombines TRBV7-2 with TRBJ1-6; D gene unclear. CDR3 length: 13 residues. The V gene lost 7 bases and the J gene lost 14 bases, with 18 bases spanning the gap. CDR1 and CDR2 (germline): SGHTA, FQGNSA. CDR3 amino acids: CASTLTSGATLHF. The CDR3 DNA reads TGTGCCAGCACCTTGACCTCGGGTGCGACCCTCCACTTT.

The chain uses TRBV19 and TRBJ1-2; 9 bases line up with TRBD1. Per germline, CDR1 LNHDA and CDR2 SQIVND (reference sequence). This CDR3 has 16 amino acids. V lost 3 bases and J lost 4; bases outside the gene matches: 9. The CDR3 is CASSISGGTGFYGYTF. As DNA, the CDR3 is TGTGCCAGTAGTATCTCTGGCGGGACAGGGTTCTATGGCTACACCTTC.

The CDR3 DNA is TGCAGCGTAGGGGGCGACTCTACCTACGAGCAGTACTTC. It is translated as CSVGGDSTYEQYF. The gene calls are TRBV29-1 and TRBJ2-7; TRBD1 matches at 7 bases. The CDR3 totals 13 residues. Germline V gene data show CDR1 as SQVTM and CDR2 as ANQGSEA. Losses at the gene ends were 6 bases for V and 2 bases for J; bases not matched to a gene: 7.

This clone was counted once. DNA for the CDR3: TGTGCCAGCAGGTCAGCTGGGGCCGCGAACACTGAAGCTTTCTTT. It is translated as CASRSAGAANTEAFF. J is TRBJ1-1 and V is TRBV28, with D perhaps matching TRBD1 (5 bases). CDR3 length: 15 residues. CDR1 MDHEN and CDR2 SYDVKM come from the germline V gene. The V end was cut by 6 bases, the J end by 1 base, with 15 bases between. Complete variable domain (other parts from reference TRBV28 and TRBJ1-1): DVKVTQSSRYLVKRTGEKVFLECVQDMDHENMFWYRQDPGLGLRLIYFSYDVKMKEKGDIPEGYSVSREKKERFSLILESASTNQTSMYLCASRSAGAANTEAFFGQGTRLTVV.

The rearrangement links TRBV27 to TRBJ2-5, with 10 positions matching TRBD1. The CDR3 is 14 residues long. The V gene's germline CDR1 is MNHEY and CDR2 SMNVEV (reference sequence). V dropped 6 bases and J dropped 5; count of bases not matched to a gene: 6. For the CDR3, the DNA is TGTGCCAGCAGCGGGACAGGGGCAGGGGAGACCCAGTACTTC. Translated: CASSGTGAGETQYF.

The CDR3 spells CASSQGAAKNIQYF. The CDR3 coding sequence is TGTGCCAGCAGTCAGGGGGCTGCCAAAAACATTCAGTACTTC. This chain connects TRBV5-8 to TRBJ2-4, with 8 bases lining up with TRBD1. Per germline, CDR1 SGHTS and CDR2 YDEGEE. CDR3 length equals 14 residues. V dropped 5 bases and J dropped 1; count of bases not matched to a gene: 2.

The rearrangement uses TRBV7-8 and TRBJ2-3; 9 bases are a match to TRBD2. Germline assignment: CDR1 SGHVS and CDR2 FQNEAQ. The V segment lost 3 bases and the J segment 3 bases; nucleotides outside the gene matches: 4. This CDR3 comprises 15 residues. The CDR3 spells CASSLRGGGTDTQYF. The CDR3 DNA follows: TGTGCCAGCAGCTTGCGGGGGGGTGGTACAGATACGCAGTATTTT.

The chain employs TRBV7-3 and TRBJ2-7, with D perhaps matching TRBD1 (5 bases). Trimming cost V 6 bases and J 0 bases, with 9 bases left between them. Germline V gives CDR1 SGHTA, CDR2 FQGTGA. The CDR3 runs 13 residues. The CDR3 protein is CASSLDSSYEQYF. The CDR3 DNA reads TGTGCCAGCAGTCTTGACAGCTCCTACGAGCAGTACTTC.

The table lists this clone with a count of one. The chain links TRBV28 to TRBJ1-4; 9 bases are shared with TRBD1. Germline V gives CDR1 MDHEN, CDR2 SYDVKM. Trimming removed 6 bases from V and 10 bases from J; junction bases left unmatched: 9. This CDR3 contains 14 residues. The CDR3 DNA reads TGTGCCAGCAGCACCGGGACAGGGAGTGGAAAACTGTTTTTT. Translation: CASSTGTGSGKLFF.

The DNA of the CDR3 is TGTGCCATCAGTAAGACAGGGAACACTGAAGCTTTCTTT. Translated: CAISKTGNTEAFF. This chain joins TRBV10-3 and TRBJ1-1, with D maybe TRBD1 (6 bases). This CDR3 spans 13 amino acids. Germline V gene lookup returns CDR1 ENHRY and CDR2 SYGVKD. V shed 5 bases and J shed 1 base, with 8 bases lying between them.

The chain has TRBV28 and TRBJ1-1; 8 bases are shared with TRBD1. Germline V gene data show CDR1 as MDHEN and CDR2 as SYDVKM. The trim removed 4 bases at V and 3 bases at J, leaving 4 bases unmatched. There are 14 residues in the CDR3. In DNA, the CDR3 is TGTGCCAGCAGTTACCAGGGGGCGGACACTGAAGCTTTCTTT. Translated, it gives CASSYQGADTEAFF.

The V call is TRBV30, the J call TRBJ2-2, with D maybe TRBD1 (7 bases). The CDR3 loop spans 18 amino acids. V was trimmed by 3 bases and J by 2 bases, leaving 22 bases between them. The germline CDR1 and CDR2 sequences are GTSNPN and SVGIG (reference sequence). For the CDR3, the DNA is TGTGCCTGGAGGATCAGGGGGGCGGGACTGGAAAACACCGGGGAGCTGTTTTTT. This codes for CAWRIRGAGLENTGELFF.

The CDR3 spells CASSVEGASNEKLFF. The DNA of the CDR3 is TGTGCCAGCAGCGTAGAAGGGGCAAGTAATGAAAAACTGTTTTTT. The chain is built from TRBV9 and TRBJ1-4; D perhaps matches TRBD1 (5 bases). The V end lost 0 bases, the J end lost 4 bases, and 10 bases lay between the germline ends. Germline CDR1 SGDLS, CDR2 YYNGEE. The length of the CDR3 is 15 residues.

This clone was picked up one time. The chain combines TRBV19 with TRBJ1-1; D gene uncertain. Germline assignment: CDR1 LNHDA and CDR2 SQIVND (reference sequence). The CDR3 contains 15 residues. Trimming left V 5 bases short and J 3 bases short, with 16 bases between. DNA for the CDR3: TGTGCCAGTAGTCGTGTCGACCGGAGGGACACTGAAGCTTTCTTT. Translation: CASSRVDRRDTEAFF.

V gene TRBV19 combines with J gene TRBJ2-7; D possibly corresponds to TRBD2 (5 bases). The CDR3 has 13 amino acids. Germline-derived CDR1 and CDR2 are LNHDA and SQIVND (reference sequence). V was cut by 5 bases and J by 4 bases, with 12 bases left in between. The CDR3 DNA is TGTGCCAGTAGTCCCTCCAGCGGTTACGAGCAGTACTTC. Translating it yields CASSPSSGYEQYF.

The V call is TRBV6-5, the J call TRBJ2-5, with a tentative D call TRBD1 (6 bases). The germline V and J ends were trimmed by 7 bases and 11 bases, with 26 bases remaining between them. This CDR3 spans 15 amino acids. Germline assignment: CDR1 MNHEY and CDR2 SVGAGI. The CDR3 protein is CASTPDSPSSVGQYF. CDR3 nucleotide sequence: TGTGCCAGCACCCCGGACAGCCCCTCTTCTGTCGGGCAGTACTTC.

The genes are TRBV29-1 and TRBJ2-1, with 8 nucleotides matching TRBD1. Trimming removed 3 bases from V and 2 bases from J; junction bases left unmatched: 0. The CDR3 contains 13 residues. Germline V gene lookup returns CDR1 SQVTM and CDR2 ANQGSEA. CDR3 region: CSVETGAYNEQFF. For the CDR3, the DNA is TGCAGCGTTGAGACAGGGGCCTACAATGAGCAGTTCTTC.

The gene calls are TRBV10-3 and TRBJ2-5; tentatively, D is TRBD1 (7 bases). The CDR3 is 15 amino acids. Looked up from germline, CDR1 is ENHRY and CDR2 is SYGVKD. Trimming cost V 0 bases and J 5 bases, with 13 bases left between them. CDR3 coding DNA: TGTGCCATCAGTGAGTCCAGCAGGGGGAGGGAGACCCAGTACTTC. It is translated as CAISESSRGRETQYF.

This rearrangement joins TRBV5-1 to TRBJ2-4; weak D call: TRBD1 (5 bases). The CDR3 sequence is 14 residues long. Germline-derived CDR1 and CDR2 are SGHRS and YFSETQ. V gave up 0 bases and J gave up 7 bases, with 11 bases separating them. The CDR3 DNA follows: TGCGCCAGCAGCTTGGTGGCAGGGAACAACATTCAGTACTTC. Translated, it gives CASSLVAGNNIQYF.

The chain employs TRBV2 and TRBJ1-5, with D uncertain. This CDR3 has 15 residues. Germline V gives CDR1 SNHLY, CDR2 FYNNEI. The germline V and J ends were trimmed by 3 bases and 1 base, with 10 bases remaining between them. DNA for the CDR3: TGTGCCAGCAGTGAGAGCGAGGGAAGCAATCAGCCCCAGCATTTT. Protein product: CASSESEGSNQPQHF.

This chain joins TRBV29-1 and TRBJ1-4; tentative D call: TRBD1 (5 bases). The CDR3 runs to 15 residues. The germline V and J ends were trimmed by 4 bases and 8 bases, with 20 bases remaining between them. Germline V gene sequence: CDR1 SQVTM, CDR2 ANQGSEA. The CDR3 loop reads CSVVGAPGVGEKLFF. Here the CDR3 DNA reads TGCAGCGTTGTAGGGGCCCCGGGGGTTGGGGAAAAACTGTTTTTT.

In its sample, this clone was seen a few times. The chain couples TRBV11-2 to TRBJ2-2, with D perhaps matching TRBD2 (5 bases). The CDR3 is 18 amino acids. The germline V and J ends were trimmed by 4 bases and 3 bases, with 21 bases remaining between them. Germline V CDR1 and CDR2: SGHAT, FQNNGV. CDR3: CASSSKLGFVWYTGELFF. CDR3 in DNA: TGTGCCAGCAGCTCCAAACTAGGGTTCGTATGGTACACCGGGGAGCTGTTTTTT.

This chain joins TRBV27 and TRBJ2-1; possibly TRBD2 for D (6 bases). Germline CDR1 reads MNHEY; CDR2 reads SMNVEV (reference sequence). There are 13 residues in the CDR3. The V end lost 7 bases, the J end lost 9 bases, and 16 bases lay between the germline ends. CDR3 nucleotide sequence: TGTGCCAGCAACTTGGGGGTCGGGGGTGAGCAGTTCTTC. It is translated as CASNLGVGGEQFF.